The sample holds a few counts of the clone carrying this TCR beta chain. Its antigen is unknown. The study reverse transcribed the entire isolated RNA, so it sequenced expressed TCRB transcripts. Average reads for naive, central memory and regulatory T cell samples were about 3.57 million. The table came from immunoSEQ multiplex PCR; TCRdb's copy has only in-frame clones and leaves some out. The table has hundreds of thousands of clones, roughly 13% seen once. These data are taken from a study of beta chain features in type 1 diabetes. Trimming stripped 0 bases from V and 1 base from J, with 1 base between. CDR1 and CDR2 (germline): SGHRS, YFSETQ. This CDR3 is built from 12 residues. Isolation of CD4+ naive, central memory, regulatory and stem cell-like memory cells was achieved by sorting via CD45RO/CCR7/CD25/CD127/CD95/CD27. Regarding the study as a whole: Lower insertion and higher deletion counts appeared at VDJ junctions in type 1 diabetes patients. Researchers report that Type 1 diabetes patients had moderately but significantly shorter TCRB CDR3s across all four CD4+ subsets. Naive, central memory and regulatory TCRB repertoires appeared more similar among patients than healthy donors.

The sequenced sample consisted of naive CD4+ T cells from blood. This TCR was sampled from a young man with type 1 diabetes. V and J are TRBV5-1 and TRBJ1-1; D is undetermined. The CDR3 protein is CASSLANTEAFF. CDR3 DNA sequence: TGCGCCAGCAGCTTGGCGAACACTGAAGCTTTCTTT.